This paragraph reports one T cell receptor (beta chain). These data come from a study of blood T cell repertoires in COVID-19. The repertoire was sequenced with immunoSEQ multiplex PCR; TCRdb's copy has only in-frame clones and lacks some. The repertoire has 400,000 to 550,000 clones, about 85% of them found once; the top ten carry roughly 1.8%. The germline CDR1 and CDR2 sequences are SGHRS and YFSETQ. The junction had 8 bases not matched to a gene; V was cut back by 0 bases and J by 6 bases. This CDR3 is built from 16 residues. The TCR originated in a woman between 18 and 29 years old with acute COVID-19. The genes are TRBV5-1 and TRBJ2-7; 11 bases map to TRBD2. Sequenced sample: PBMCs or T cells enriched from blood (not recorded which). CDR3 nucleotide sequence: TGCGCCAGCAGCTTGGATACTAGCGGGGGATATACCGAGCAGTACTTC. Protein: CASSLDTSGGYTEQYF.